The 16 T cell receptor beta chains listed next were all sequenced from one sample in a study of T cells after yellow fever vaccination (dated by TCRdb to about 2019). According to the study, the label for this sample's treatment or condition signals: live attenuated yellow fever vaccine strain. The library was built by means of 5' RACE. Instrument used: Illumina HiSeq 2500. Using fastp trimming at Q25 and MiXCR clonotype assembly, TCRdb reanalyzed the public sequencing data and kept in-frame beta chains. Rows are combined by CDR3 protein, so each entry shows the most common genes and DNA. The sample profile shows about 550,000 distinct CDR3 sequences; less than 20% of them were found once. Of the sample, roughly an eighth is held by the ten largest clones. The starting material was PBMCs, obtained 15 days after the yellow fever booster vaccination. These receptors all stem from a man aged 30 to 45 who received the YFV17D yellow fever vaccine.

This chain uses TRBV27 with TRBJ2-7, with TRBD2 as a possible D gene (6 bases). This CDR3 has 17 amino acids. CDR1 and CDR2 from the germline V gene are MNHEY and SMNVEV (reference sequence). Trimming pared 5 bases from V and 0 bases from J, leaving 20 bases between. CDR3 sequence: CASSRGRGVTSSYEQYF. CDR3 nucleotides: TGTGCCAGCAGTCGTGGGCGCGGGGTAACGAGCTCCTACGAGCAGTACTTC.

This clonotype appeared a few times. The J gene is TRBJ2-1, the V gene TRBV4-3, with D hard to call. The CDR3 spans 17 residues. The V gene's germline CDR1 is LGHNA and CDR2 YSLEER. The V end lost 0 bases, the J end lost 2 bases, and 14 bases lay between the germline ends. The CDR3 is CASSQDLETPTYNEQFF. In DNA, the CDR3 is TGCGCCAGCAGCCAAGATCTGGAGACTCCAACCTACAATGAGCAGTTCTTC.

This clonotype was counted a few times. V usage is TRBV7-6 and J usage is TRBJ2-3; possible D gene TRBD2, 6 bases. Trimming pared 5 bases from V and 0 bases from J, leaving 15 bases between. Per germline, CDR1 SGHVS and CDR2 FNYEAQ. The CDR3 length is 16 residues. Written as DNA, the CDR3 is TGTGCCAGCAGCGAGGCGGCTAGCGTGAGCACAGATACGCAGTATTTT. Translated: CASSEAASVSTDTQYF.

This clonotype was detected a few times. The CDR3 sequence: CASSQEATNTGELFF. The CDR3 nucleotides read TGCGCCAGCAGCCAAGAAGCGACGAACACCGGGGAGCTGTTTTTT. The chain employs TRBV4-3 and TRBJ2-2; D call uncertain. V lost 0 bases and J 0 bases, leaving 5 bases between the germline ends. There are 15 residues in the CDR3. CDR1 is LGHNA and CDR2 is YSLEER in the germline V gene.

The chain joins TRBV28 to TRBJ2-7; no firm D call. This CDR3 is 14 amino acids long. CDR1 is MDHEN and CDR2 is SYDVKM in the germline V gene. V was pared by 6 bases and J by 2 bases, with 14 bases between. For the CDR3, the DNA is TGTGCCAGCAGCGACCCCGAGCCACCCTACGAGCAGTACTTC. It translates to CASSDPEPPYEQYF.

V gene TRBV6-2 or TRBV6-3 combines with J gene TRBJ2-1, with a possible D match to TRBD1 (5 bases). The CDR3 consists of 11 residues. V gave up 6 bases and J gave up 9 bases, with 9 bases separating them. Germline lookup yields CDR1 MNHEY and CDR2 SVGEGT. In nucleotides, the CDR3 is TGTGCCAGCAGCCAGACAGTTGAGCAGTTCTTC. Translated: CASSQTVEQFF.

Points on this clonotype: One end of the junction is discordant with germline, which a read error may explain. The V and J genes are TRBV20-1 and TRBJ2-7, with 7 bases aligning to TRBD1. This CDR3 has 15 amino acids. The V gene's germline CDR1 is DFQATT and CDR2 SNEGSKA (reference sequence). CDR3 in DNA: TGCAGTGCTAAGAGGAGAAGGACAGGTTTCGACGAGCTGTACTTC. Its protein is CSAKRRRTGFDELYF.

This clonotype turned up a few times. The V gene is TRBV28, the J gene TRBJ1-3; D ambiguous. CDR3 length: 12 amino acids. V was pared by 5 bases and J by 4 bases, with 6 bases between. Looked up from germline, CDR1 is MDHEN and CDR2 is SYDVKM. CDR3 nucleotide sequence: TGTGCCAGCAGTGCTCAGGGAAACACCATATATTTT. Amino acids: CASSAQGNTIYF.

This clonotype came up a few times. The DNA of the CDR3 is TGTGCCAGCAGCTTAGTTAGAGGACTAGGGCCAGATACGCAGTATTTT. Translating it yields CASSLVRGLGPDTQYF. The rearrangement links TRBV7-2 to TRBJ2-3, with 7 bases lining up with TRBD2. The V gene end was trimmed by 1 base and the J gene end by 4 bases; junction bases not matched to a gene: 8. This CDR3 region has 16 residues. Germline V gene sequence: CDR1 SGHTA, CDR2 FQGNSA.

The rearrangement joins TRBV29-1 to TRBJ2-7; TRBD1 matches 8 bases. Germline CDR1 is SQVTM and CDR2 is ANQGSEA. Losses at the gene ends were 6 bases for V and 0 bases for J; bases not matched to a gene: 7. The CDR3 is 14 amino acids. This CDR3 reads CSVTQGAASYEQYF. Written as DNA, the CDR3 is TGCAGCGTCACTCAGGGGGCGGCCTCCTACGAGCAGTACTTC.

This clonotype was seen a few times. The chain uses TRBV7-2 and TRBJ2-1; D possibly corresponds to TRBD1 (5 bases). Per germline, CDR1 SGHTA and CDR2 FQGNSA. The CDR3 runs to 12 residues. The V end was cut by 5 bases, the J end by 8 bases, with 10 bases between. This chain's CDR3 is CASSPRVYEQFF. The CDR3 DNA is TGTGCCAGCAGCCCCAGGGTCTATGAGCAGTTCTTC.

This clonotype was recorded a few times. In DNA form, the CDR3 reads TGCAGTGCTGAGGGCGGGACTAGCGGTCACACAGATACGCAGTATTTT. As protein: CSAEGGTSGHTDTQYF. This sequence joins TRBV20-1 and TRBJ2-3, with 11 bases aligning to TRBD2. V dropped 5 bases and J dropped 2; count of bases not matched to a gene: 9. The CDR3 is 16 amino acids. The germline V gene has CDR1 DFQATT and CDR2 SNEGSKA (reference sequence).

This clonotype was counted a few times. The chain links TRBV18 to TRBJ1-1; D perhaps matches TRBD1 (5 bases). The CDR3 length is 14 residues. Trimming stripped 2 bases from V and 0 bases from J, with 7 bases between. CDR1 is KGHSH and CDR2 is LQKENI in the germline V gene. This CDR3 is CASSPATVNTEAFF. CDR3 DNA sequence: TGTGCCAGCTCACCAGCGACAGTGAACACTGAAGCTTTCTTT.

This clonotype was observed a few times. The chain combines TRBV5-1 with TRBJ2-1; D uncertain. CDR3 length equals 16 residues. The germline CDR1 and CDR2 sequences are SGHRS and YFSETQ. The V and J ends lost 0 bases and 0 bases respectively, with 10 bases between them. The chain's CDR3 is CASSLGTDLSYNEQFF. The CDR3 bases are TGCGCCAGCAGCTTGGGTACAGACCTCTCCTACAATGAGCAGTTCTTC. The variable domain in full, completed from reference TRBV5-1 and TRBJ2-1, reads KAGVTQTPRYLIKTRGQQVTLSCSPISGHRSVSWYQQTPGQGLQFLFEYFSETQRNKGNFPGRFSGRQFSNSRSEMNVSTLELGDSALYLCASSLGTDLSYNEQFFGPGTRLTVL.

This clonotype was counted only a few times. The chain links TRBV1 to TRBJ2-2. TRBV1 is an annotated pseudogene. The length of the CDR3 is 14 residues. Written as DNA, the CDR3 is TGCACCAGCAGCCTCCGAACGGGTGGCGGGGAGCTGTTTTTT. Protein sequence: CTSSLRTGGGELFF.

This clonotype showed up just a few times. The chain couples TRBV20-1 to TRBJ2-1; D perhaps matches TRBD2 (7 bases). The germline V gene encodes CDR1 DFQATT and CDR2 SNEGSKA (reference sequence). The CDR3 sequence is 16 residues long. Trimming shortened V by 6 bases and J by 2 bases, and 20 bases separated the two germline ends. The CDR3 here is CSAPWGGLAAYNEQFF. For the CDR3, the DNA is TGCAGTGCCCCCTGGGGGGGGCTAGCGGCCTACAATGAGCAGTTCTTC.